This T cell receptor beta chain was recovered during a study of cytomegalovirus exposure and HLA in healthy donors (dated 2017 in TCRdb). Notes on the research overall: An earlier analysis of several hundred of the donors reported 250 to 350 Gb of sequence data and 95 million to 120 million unique TCR beta sequences obtained from about 179 million T cells. About 280 gigabases of sequencing data and 78 million or so unique TCR sequences were included in an early release covering several hundred HLA-typed donors. Of the roughly 400 genotyped donors, roughly 80% fell in the genetic ancestry cluster associated with self-reported Caucasian donors. The study was designed to test whether signatures of past pathogen exposure could be identified by cataloging public T cell receptors. The T cell repertoires of 666 subjects were profiled by immunosequencing and related to cytomegalovirus serostatus. Besides the first cohort of roughly 660 subjects, a separate validation cohort made up of 90 to 150 different subjects was used. To predict cytomegalovirus infection status, the study combined high-throughput TCR immunosequencing, statistical association of individual TCRs with disease status, and machine learning. In a later analysis, previously published TCR beta repertoires from fewer than 750 donors were re-analyzed and high-resolution HLA genotyping was added so that TCR occurrence patterns could be studied. Rather than using new phenotypic data, the later analysis identified candidate immune exposures from TCR beta sequences and from how often those sequences occurred across donors. An earlier analysis of around 640 of the donors used high-throughput TCR beta sequencing to judge whether each TCR beta V gene segment behaved as functional or pseudogenic. Donor age, sex, ethnicity and CMV serostatus were compiled alongside the repertoire data. A later genetic analysis took genome-wide SNP genotypes for about three fifths of the roughly 670 donors and used that subset as a discovery cohort. Every discovery cohort repertoire had been produced on one sequencing platform. Class I and class II HLA loci were covered by the typing at four-digit resolution. The number of typed donors differed by locus: about 620-640 for A, B, C, DRB1 and DQB1; some 500 for DQA1; 606 for DPA1; and roughly 490 for DPB1. Roughly five DR-DQ haplotypes were handled as single units for association and clustering, since linkage in the cohort was strong. Among about 360 genotyped donors of the cohort, an average of around 240,000 unique TCR beta nucleotide sequences were sequenced per donor, roughly 20% of them non-productive.

To prepare the library, the immunoSEQ multiplex PCR assay was applied. For the multiplex PCR, a mixture combining 60 forward primers for TCR Vbeta segments and 13 reverse primers for TCR Jbeta segments was used. Amplification of the CDR3 region of rearranged TCR beta genes was performed with a multiplex PCR assay on genomic DNA. The Illumina HiSeq System was used to sequence the amplified TCR beta libraries as 87-base-pair reads. The study's processing was this. Across the 600 to 700 repertoires, a later analysis counted some 80 million unique TCR beta chains, 9.5 million to 12 million of which were shared by at least two donors. To remove PCR and sequencing errors, raw reads were error-corrected and collapsed into unique sequences using a nearest-neighbor algorithm that merged closely related sequences. To assign V, D and J gene segments, CDR3 sequences were aligned to IMGT reference sequences. For a sequence to be retained, a match of at least six nucleotides was required to both a V gene segment and a J gene segment. A rearrangement was called productive if the CDR3 had no stop codons and remained in frame with V and J, and every other rearrangement was called non-productive. CDR3 was defined according to IMGT convention as the region running from the second conserved V-encoded cysteine to the conserved J-encoded phenylalanine. In an earlier analysis of 500 to 650 of the donors, sequences lacking an unambiguous match to a single V gene segment were excluded. In an earlier analysis of 450 to 750 of the donors, a V segment was called functional when productive rearrangements were above 56.7%, and segregating when the standard deviation between donors exceeded 5%. To diagnose cytomegalovirus status from the catalog of TCR beta chain sequences, a statistical classification framework was built. A later analysis assigned V and J genes by comparing TCR nucleotide sequences with IMGT/GENE-DB human TR gene sequences. A later analysis assigned CDR3 sequences and most-parsimonious VDJ recombination scenarios with the TCRdist pipeline. In a later analysis, each TCR beta chain was defined by its CDR3 amino acid sequence together with its V-gene family, and reads without a unique V-gene family were excluded. To address suspected cross-contamination and a sequencing artifact, a later analysis removed 450 to 700 highly shared, low-generation-probability nucleotide sequences. For each public chain, a later analysis derived a clonal expansion index from normalized ranks of inferred template counts within each repertoire. In a later analysis, generation probabilities were computed with a VDJ recombination model fitted to out-of-frame rearrangements, and the resulting probabilities were checked against IGoR. A later analysis scored TCR-TCR, TCR-HLA and TCR-CMV co-occurrence with hypergeometric tests, applying a repertoire-size bias correction to TCR pairs. A later analysis estimated false discovery rates by permuting HLA or CMV assignments 20 times. In a later analysis, co-occurring TCRs were grouped using DBSCAN, and TCRdist sequence similarity was added for clustering within HLA-allele-positive subsets. Repertoires with fewer than 30,000 or more than 120,000 public chains were left out of co-occurrence clustering, as were a few repertoires with anomalous nucleotide sharing. TCRdb carries this immuneACCESS record with in-frame sequences only. Its versions omit some clonotypes, under half of them owing to an unresolved V gene in the studies checked, with the rest unexplained. Clone size and the V and J calls come from that table; the DNA yielded D and trimming. The sample table holds 130,000 or so clones, of which approximately 8.9% were seen once. 6% to 7.5% of the sample lies in the top ten.

Trimming takes 2 bases from V and 12 bases from J, and the germline ends sit 16 bases apart. The CDR3 measures 14 amino acids from cysteine to phenylalanine. Only the CDR3 DNA is retained, 42 bases long and in frame from the first base. The CDR1 and CDR2 encoded by the germline V gene are MNHEY and SVGAGI. Study-level results and caveats: Because counts were too low, 15 to 20 rarely observed V segments, including chromosome 9 orphons, were left out of the earlier analysis of approximately 580 of the donors. The authors suggested that the approach could potentially be generalized to other disease states and immunological phenotypes. Compared with the roughly 700-donor mean, donors in an Asian-associated ancestry cluster had fewer N-insertions in productive TCRs, according to a later genetic analysis. The only immune exposure information available for the cohort was CMV serostatus. In a later analysis, TCR association rates were found to vary across HLA loci, with the most associated TCRs seen for DRB1 alleles and the fewest for HLA-C alleles. Sequencing depth was assumed to be roughly uniform across donors in the presence/absence analyses, though that assumption may not hold. A later genetic analysis associated a missense DCLRE1C variant with V-gene and J-gene trimming of TCR beta chains, and an independent cohort replicated the association. A cluster of highly shared sequence variants was judged likely to be a technical artifact of the sequencing pipeline. Compared with equally common non-associated chains, HLA-associated TCR beta chains in a later analysis were more clonally expanded and had lower generation probabilities. Cytomegalovirus status was reported to be diagnosed by the classifier with high specificity and sensitivity in both the original and validation cohorts. In an earlier analysis of about 540 of the donors, most TCR beta V segments were observed in productive rearrangements about 87% or about 30% of the time, broadly matching IMGT annotations. A later analysis reported that several top co-occurrence clusters appeared linked to parvovirus B19, influenza, CMV and Epstein-Barr virus. When HLA alleles, especially DR and DQ, strongly co-occurred, attributing TCR associations to individual alleles was difficult. Because HLA typing was unavailable for some donors at each locus, only the typed subset was used in association tests. A total of 150 to 200 TCR beta chains were listed by the study as associated with cytomegalovirus. According to a later analysis, most CMV-associated TCR beta chains appeared to be HLA-restricted, and the HLA associations seemed to be driven largely by CMV exposure. In this cohort, only TCR beta chains were sequenced, and detectable features were limited by the absence of alpha or paired-chain data. At a false discovery rate of 0.05, a later analysis linked roughly 17,000 TCR beta sequences to specific HLA alleles. A few of the identified cytomegalovirus-associated TCR beta chains were confirmed in vitro to be specific for cytomegalovirus antigens. Linkage disequilibrium might explain the correlated functional status among segregating V segments, but an unknown experimental factor could not be excluded. The 87-base-pair reads could not distinguish some IMGT-functional V segments, including TRBV6-2 and TRBV6-3, so those segments were excluded. Most TCR sequences were observed very rarely across donors, whereas some public TCRs were present in many individuals. A further reported finding was that TCR beta sequences accurately predicted the HLA-A and HLA-B alleles for most subjects in the first cohort.

This clone was seen a few times. Its specific antigen is unknown. No base quality information exists; no much larger clone differs at one position. The cohort comprised fewer than 750 healthy bone marrow donors. All cohort members were sampled while nominally healthy, although unrecorded immune exposures were likely present. The donor tested CMV seropositive and was one of the 289 seropositive cohort members. Each donor provided a peripheral blood sample, and peripheral blood mononuclear cells were used for TCR beta sequencing. Genomic DNA extraction from the blood cell samples was performed with the Qiagen DNeasy Blood Extraction Kit.

The chain couples TRBV6-5 to TRBJ1-4, with the D gene uncertain. The sample comprised PBMCs. The TCR comes from a woman in her 40s in good health and CMV-seropositive. The bases read TGTGCCAGCAGTTACCTTGGCTACATGGGAGAACTGTTTTTT. It specifies CASSYLGYMGELFF.